The 13 T cell receptor beta chains presented below share a single source sample, sequenced in a study of blood T cell repertoires in COVID-19 (dated by TCRdb to 2020 to 2022). Libraries were built with the immunoSEQ multiplex PCR assay. The table comes from immuneACCESS by way of TCRdb, which keeps in-frame sequences with V and J called. Part of the clones is missing from these tables; in studies checked, under half for an unresolved V gene and the rest for unknown reasons. Here the sample has about 98,000 clones; 81% occur a single time. The ten largest account for about 10% of the sample. Input material: peripheral blood. The receptors originated from a woman older than 75 with acute or convalescent COVID-19.

The CDR3 sequence is CASSFRAGGPRDTQYF. CDR3 DNA sequence: TGTGCCAGCAGCTTCCGAGCGGGGGGGCCTCGGGATACGCAGTATTTT. This rearrangement joins TRBV11-2 to TRBJ2-3, with TRBD2 matching over 10 bases. Germline V gene lookup returns CDR1 SGHAT and CDR2 FQNNGV. The V gene end was trimmed by 3 bases and the J gene end by 6 bases; junction bases not matched to a gene: 9. This CDR3 spans 16 amino acids.

The J gene is TRBJ1-1, the V gene TRBV5-4; 10 bases match TRBD1. Germline values: CDR1 SGHNT, CDR2 YYREEE (reference sequence). The junction had 9 bases not matched to a gene; V was cut back by 4 bases and J by 3 bases. CDR3 length equals 16 residues. CDR3 coding DNA: TGTGCCAGCAGCCCAAGACAGGGGGCGATGGACACTGAAGCTTTCTTT. Amino acid sequence: CASSPRQGAMDTEAFF.

V and J are TRBV28 and TRBJ1-4; 7 bases align to TRBD1. This CDR3 comprises 15 residues. V shed 6 bases and J 9 bases; nucleotides not matched to a gene: 13. Germline values: CDR1 MDHEN, CDR2 SYDVKM. CDR3 bases: TGTGCCAGCAGCTTCGACAGGGCCGCGGGGAAAAAACTGTTTTTT. Residues: CASSFDRAAGKKLFF.

This clone appeared once. The chain combines TRBV11-3 with TRBJ2-3; 8 nucleotides align to TRBD2. Germline trimming cut 5 bases from V and 2 bases from J; bases unmatched to any gene: 9. The CDR3 covers 16 residues. CDR1 is SGHNT, CDR2 YENEEA, per germline. The CDR3 nucleotides read TGTGCCAGCAGCCCCGGGGGGGCGGGATACACAGATACGCAGTATTTT. Amino acids: CASSPGGAGYTDTQYF.

This clone was found a few times. The chain recombines TRBV2 with TRBJ2-3; D is unresolved. Germline loops: CDR1 SNHLY, CDR2 FYNNEI. The ends were cut back, 7 bases at V and 1 base at J, with 3 bases in the middle. The CDR3 totals 11 residues. This chain's CDR3 is CASTGTDTQYF. As DNA, the CDR3 is TGTGCCAGCACCGGCACAGATACGCAGTATTTT.

This chain joins TRBV3-1 (or the pseudogene TRBV3-2) and TRBJ2-3, with D hard to call. This CDR3 is built from 13 residues. V was trimmed by 0 bases and J by 4 bases, leaving 5 bases between them. The germline CDR1 and CDR2 sequences are LGHDT and YNNKEL (reference sequence). CDR3 sequence (DNA): TGTGCCAGCAGCCAAGATCCAGCAGATACGCAGTATTTT. The encoded protein is CASSQDPADTQYF.

The rearrangement links TRBV5-4 to TRBJ1-3; 8 positions agree with TRBD1. The CDR3 is 15 amino acids. CDR1 is SGHNT and CDR2 is YYREEE in the germline V gene (reference sequence). V lost 4 bases and J lost 0; bases outside the gene matches: 3. This CDR3 reads CASSITGGSGNTIYF. Written as DNA, the CDR3 is TGTGCCAGCAGCATTACAGGGGGCTCTGGAAACACCATATATTTT.

This clone appeared a single time. In the same sample, other DNA sequences code for this CDR3. V and J are TRBV7-3 and TRBJ1-1, with no clear D. The germline V gene has CDR1 SGHTA and CDR2 FQGTGA. Trimming pared 6 bases from V and 1 base from J, leaving 9 bases between. The CDR3 length is 13 residues. This CDR3 reads CASSPTTNTEAFF. CDR3 nucleotides: TGTGCCAGCAGTCCCACAACGAACACTGAAGCTTTCTTT.

The sample holds one count of this clone. The CDR3 loop reads CASSMGGTSGQETQYF. In DNA, the CDR3 is TGTGCCAGTAGTATGGGGGGGACTAGCGGCCAAGAGACCCAGTACTTC. The J gene is TRBJ2-5, the V gene TRBV19, with 11 nucleotides matching TRBD2. The CDR3 covers 16 residues. CDR1 is LNHDA, CDR2 SQIVND, per germline (reference sequence). J lost 1 base, V lost 3 bases, and 4 bases had no gene match.

The gene calls are TRBV6-5 and TRBJ2-1; TRBD2 aligns across 7 bases. The CDR3 is 13 residues long. With V trimmed by 2 bases and J by 8 bases, 3 bases remained unmatched. The V gene's germline CDR1 is MNHEY and CDR2 SVGAGI. CDR3 region: CASSYRGGDEQFF. The CDR3 DNA follows: TGTGCCAGCAGTTACAGGGGAGGGGATGAGCAGTTCTTC.

This CDR3 is CASSQVSRGENTIYF. In DNA form, the CDR3 reads TGCGCCAGCAGCCAAGTTTCGCGGGGAGAAAACACCATATATTTT. The rearrangement joins TRBV4-1 to TRBJ1-3; no definite D call. Trimming pared 1 base from V and 6 bases from J, leaving 13 bases between. Looked up from germline, CDR1 is MGHRA and CDR2 is YSYEKL. This CDR3 has 15 amino acids.

This sequence joins TRBV5-1 and TRBJ1-1, with D unresolved. This CDR3 spans 13 amino acids. V lost 0 bases, J lost 8 bases, and 11 bases lay in between. Germline-derived CDR1 and CDR2 are SGHRS and YFSETQ. CDR3 loop: CASSLDSSLEAFF. The CDR3 DNA reads as TGCGCCAGCAGCTTGGACAGTTCTTTGGAAGCTTTCTTT.

This chain links TRBV27 with TRBJ1-5, with 7 bases aligning to TRBD1. Germline V CDR1 and CDR2: MNHEY, SMNVEV (reference sequence). V lost 3 bases and J lost 6; bases outside the gene matches: 5. The CDR3 totals 14 residues. The DNA of the CDR3 is TGTGCCAGCAGTTTTTCAGGGGGGAGTCAGCCCCAGCATTTT. It translates to CASSFSGGSQPQHF.